These T cell receptor beta chains were read from a single sample in a study of PD-L1 blockade in urothelial cancer. Sequencing used immunoSEQ multiplex PCR; TCRdb keeps in-frame clones, though not all of them. The table lists roughly 120,000 clones, roughly 89% of them singletons. The sample consisted of PBMCs, taken around atezolizumab (anti-PD-L1) treatment. The receptor source for this set is a man aged 55-75 years with urothelial cancer. Each CDR3 is given with its conserved first and last residue. Each record gives: V gene, J gene, CDR3 protein.

V: TRBV7-6
J: TRBJ2-7
CDR3: CASSLGQGRSYEQYF

V: TRBV5-1
J: TRBJ2-5
CDR3: CASSLAPGGETQYF

V: TRBV10-3
J: TRBJ2-3
CDR3: CAISEATGTGGLDTQYF

V: TRBV5-1
J: TRBJ2-3
CDR3: CASSLSTASTDTQYF

V: TRBV7-3
J: TRBJ2-1
CDR3: CASSLVRGDNEQFF

V: TRBV7-8
J: TRBJ2-7
CDR3: CASRQGYEQYF

V: TRBV6-1
J: TRBJ2-3
CDR3: CASSEWLPEGDTQYF

V: TRBV30
J: TRBJ2-7
CDR3: CAWSSVSYEQYF

V: TRBV5-3
J: TRBJ1-5
CDR3: CARSFEEPQHF

V: TRBV7-6
J: TRBJ1-5
CDR3: CASSLWGSNQPQHF

V: TRBV30
J: TRBJ1-5
CDR3: CASTTGGEGNQPQHF

V: TRBV7-9
J: TRBJ1-4
CDR3: CASSFQVDEKLFF

V: TRBV5-4
J: TRBJ2-2
CDR3: CASSIRQDTGELFF

V: TRBV5-6
J: TRBJ1-5
CDR3: CASSSSPGQSNQPQHF

V: TRBV28
J: TRBJ2-3
CDR3: CAFRIAGDPTQYF

V: TRBV4-2
J: TRBJ2-1
CDR3: CASSHFNRASGRSVSYNEQFF

V: TRBV6-5
J: TRBJ2-7
CDR3: CASSPGFGAHEQYF

V: TRBV6-1
J: TRBJ1-4
CDR3: CASNGGGRTNEKLFF

V: TRBV19
J: TRBJ2-5
CDR3: CASSQTGQVLGTQYF

V: TRBV28
J: TRBJ1-4
CDR3: CASSLGQRNEKLFF

V: TRBV5-1
J: TRBJ2-3
CDR3: CASSSGQGGTDTQYF

V: TRBV27
J: TRBJ1-6
CDR3: CASSSPMRHASSPLHF

V: TRBV27
J: TRBJ2-6
CDR3: CASSPLAGLSGANVLTF

V: TRBV2
J: TRBJ1-2
CDR3: CASSEGVTGGAGKTYGYTF

V: TRBV6-1
J: TRBJ2-7
CDR3: CASSEALLAGLTYEQYF

V: TRBV14
J: TRBJ1-1
CDR3: CASSQDARSGKAFF

V: TRBV4-2
J: TRBJ2-7
CDR3: CASSQGTGYEQYF

V: TRBV6-1
J: TRBJ2-7
CDR3: CASLTSGGTYEQYF

V: TRBV19
J: TRBJ2-2
CDR3: CASRGTGSGFTRELFF